The 14 T cell receptor beta chains presented below share a single source sample, sequenced in a study of cytomegalovirus exposure and HLA in healthy donors. PCR amplification relied on 60 Vbeta primers (plus 13 Jbeta primers). The repertoire was sequenced with immunoSEQ multiplex PCR; TCRdb's copy has only in-frame clones and lacks some. The table includes fewer than 120,000 clones, around four fifths detected once. What was sequenced was PBMCs. These receptors all stem from a man aged 30-40 years in good health and CMV-seropositive.

The DNA of the CDR3 is TGTGCCAGCAGCTTAGGGGGACATAGACACGACAATGAGCAGTTCTTC. Its translation is CASSLGGHRHDNEQFF. The rearrangement uses TRBV7-6 and TRBJ2-1; D perhaps matches TRBD1 (6 bases). The CDR3 spans 16 residues. V was shortened by 1 base and J by 5 bases, with 15 bases between the two germline ends. Germline loops: CDR1 SGHVS, CDR2 FNYEAQ.

V and J are TRBV5-1 and TRBJ2-3; a weak D match, TRBD2 (6 bases). V shed 3 bases and J shed 0 bases, with 8 bases lying between them. This CDR3 comprises 14 residues. Looked up from germline, CDR1 is SGHRS and CDR2 is YFSETQ. For the CDR3, the DNA is TGCGCCAGCAGCTCCGGGACTAGCACAGATACGCAGTATTTT. It codes for CASSSGTSTDTQYF. The whole variable domain, remainder taken from reference TRBV5-1 and TRBJ2-3, is KAGVTQTPRYLIKTRGQQVTLSCSPISGHRSVSWYQQTPGQGLQFLFEYFSETQRNKGNFPGRFSGRQFSNSRSEMNVSTLELGDSALYLCASSSGTSTDTQYFGPGTRLTVL.

The sample holds one count of this clone. The V call is TRBV12-2, the J call TRBJ2-3; TRBD2 is the table's D call, not checked against the DNA. TRBV12-2 is an annotated pseudogene. The CDR3 sequence is 17 residues long. The CDR3 bases are TGTGCAAGTCGCTTTTGGAGTGCAAGCGGGGGAACAGATACGCAGTATTTT. Protein: CASRFWSASGGTDTQYF.

This sequence joins TRBV11-2 and TRBJ1-1; 9 nucleotides align to TRBD1. Per the germline V gene, CDR1 is SGHAT and CDR2 is FQNNGV. Trimming took 6 bases from V and 0 from J; bases not matched to a gene: 11. The CDR3 is 17 residues long. Written as DNA, the CDR3 is TGTGCCAGCAGGAGGGGGACAGGGAGATTTCTGAACACTGAAGCTTTCTTT. Its translation is CASRRGTGRFLNTEAFF. Full variable domain (rest looked up from reference TRBV11-2 and TRBJ1-1): EAGVAQSPRYKIIEKRQSVAFWCNPISGHATLYWYQQILGQGPKLLIQFQNNGVVDDSQLPKDRFSAERLKGVDSTLKIQPAKLEDSAVYLCASRRGTGRFLNTEAFFGQGTRLTVV.

Many counts were recorded for this clone. The genes are TRBV6-5 and TRBJ2-5; D perhaps matches TRBD2 (5 bases). Germline CDR1 and CDR2: MNHEY and SVGAGI. Trimming stripped 5 bases from V and 11 bases from J, with 12 bases between. The CDR3 loop spans 11 amino acids. CDR3 amino acids: CASSQTTGQYF. The CDR3 nucleotides read TGTGCCAGCAGTCAAACAACGGGACAGTACTTC.

The chain uses TRBV7-9 and TRBJ2-5; 7 positions agree with TRBD2. The DNA end is more similar to TRBJ2-7, so the J call may be wrong. Germline V lookup: CDR1 SEHNR, CDR2 FQNEAQ (reference sequence). This CDR3 has 14 residues. The CDR3 is CASSLGGEGYEQYF. CDR3 in DNA: TGTGCCAGCAGCTTAGGCGGGGAGGGCTACGAGCAGTACTTC.

The chain has TRBV29-1 and TRBJ2-7; D unresolved. This CDR3 spans 13 amino acids. Germline values: CDR1 SQVTM, CDR2 ANQGSEA. V was trimmed by 1 base and J by 2 bases, leaving 9 bases between them. As DNA, the CDR3 is TGCAGCGTTGAAGTTAGAAGTACCTACGAGCAGTACTTC. This translates into CSVEVRSTYEQYF.

This sequence joins TRBV21-1 and TRBJ2-2; TRBD1 is the table's D call, not checked against the DNA. TRBV21-1 is listed as a pseudogene. This CDR3 is 17 amino acids long. The CDR3 reads CASSKGGIGRGERELFF. As DNA, the CDR3 is TGTGCCAGCAGCAAAGGAGGGATTGGCAGGGGAGAACGGGAGCTGTTTTTT.

CDR3 nucleotides: TGCGCCAGCAGTGAGTCGATGAGGGCCGCAACCGCCTATGGCTACACCTTC. It is translated as CASSESMRAATAYGYTF. The V call is TRBV10-2, the J call TRBJ1-2; D gene ambiguous. With 0 bases removed from V and 4 bases from J, the gap between germline ends came to 18 bases. The length of the CDR3 is 17 residues. Germline V gene sequence: CDR1 WSHSY, CDR2 SAAADI.

DNA for the CDR3: TGTGCCAGCAGCATACAGGGAAACACCATATATTTT. It codes for CASSIQGNTIYF. The V gene is TRBV2, the J gene TRBJ1-3; no definite D call. Germline loops: CDR1 SNHLY, CDR2 FYNNEI. V dropped 6 bases and J dropped 4 bases, with 7 bases sitting between them. This CDR3 has 12 residues.

This clone came up a few times. The chain employs TRBV6-1 and TRBJ1-1; D may be TRBD1 (6 bases). The CDR3 is made up of 14 amino acids. Germline assignment: CDR1 MNHNS and CDR2 SASEGT. Trimming removed 7 bases from V and 0 bases from J, with 12 bases in between. CDR3 in amino acids: CASTEGDMNTEAFF. The CDR3 DNA is TGTGCCAGCACCGAAGGGGACATGAACACTGAAGCTTTCTTT.

The chain is built from TRBV6-1 and TRBJ2-3, with 9 bases aligning to TRBD2. V dropped 4 bases and J dropped 4; count of bases not matched to a gene: 9. The CDR3 has 16 residues. From germline, CDR1 is MNHNS and CDR2 SASEGT. CDR3 nucleotide sequence: TGTGCCAGCAGTGGCGGGGGGGCCGGAGAATCAGATACGCAGTATTTT. It specifies CASSGGGAGESDTQYF.

The chain joins TRBV19 to TRBJ1-1, with D possibly TRBD1 on 6 matching bases. Germline V gene sequence: CDR1 LNHDA, CDR2 SQIVND (reference sequence). The CDR3 has 14 amino acids. V gave up 4 bases and J gave up 4 bases, with 13 bases separating them. Here the CDR3 DNA reads TGTGCCAGTAGTACAGGGGTCTTGAGCACTGAAGCTTTCTTT. As protein: CASSTGVLSTEAFF. Full variable domain (outside the CDR3, taken from reference TRBV19 and TRBJ1-1): DGGITQSPKYLFRKEGQNVTLSCEQNLNHDAMYWYRQDPGQGLRLIYYSQIVNDFQKGDIAEGYSVSREKKESFPLTVTSAQKNPTAFYLCASSTGVLSTEAFFGQGTRLTVV.

This clone was picked up one time. V gene TRBV6-6 combines with J gene TRBJ1-2, with TRBD1 matching over 7 bases. CDR3 length: 14 amino acids. CDR1 and CDR2 (germline): MNHNY, SVGAGI (reference sequence). J was trimmed by 3 bases and V by 6 bases; bases with no gene match: 7. The CDR3 is CASSRTGTDYGYTF. In nucleotides, the CDR3 is TGTGCCAGCAGCCGCACCGGGACAGACTATGGCTACACCTTC.